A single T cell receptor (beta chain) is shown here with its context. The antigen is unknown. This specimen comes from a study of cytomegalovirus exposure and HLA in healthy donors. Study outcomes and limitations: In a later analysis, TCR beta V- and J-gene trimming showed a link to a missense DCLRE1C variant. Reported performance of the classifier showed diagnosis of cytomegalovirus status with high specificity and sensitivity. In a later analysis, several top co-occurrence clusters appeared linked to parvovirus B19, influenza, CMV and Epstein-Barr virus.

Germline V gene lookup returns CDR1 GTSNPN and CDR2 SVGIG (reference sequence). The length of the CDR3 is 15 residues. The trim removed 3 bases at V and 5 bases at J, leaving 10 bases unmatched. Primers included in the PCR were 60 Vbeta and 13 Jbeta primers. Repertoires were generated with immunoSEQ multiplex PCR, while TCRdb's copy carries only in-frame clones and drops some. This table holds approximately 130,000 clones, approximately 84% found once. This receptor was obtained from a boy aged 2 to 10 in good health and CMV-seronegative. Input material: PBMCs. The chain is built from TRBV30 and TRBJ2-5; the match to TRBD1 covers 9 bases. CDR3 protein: CAWSPYRGLRETQYF. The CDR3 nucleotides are TGTGCCTGGAGCCCCTACAGGGGGCTGAGGGAGACCCAGTACTTC.